Reported below is one T cell receptor beta chain. This clonotype came up once. Its antigen is still unknown. No clone much larger than this one lies a single base away; base qualities are absent. Just one read gives weak support. The sample belongs to a study of vaccination and CD4 T cells after COVID-19 (dated by TCRdb to the early 2020s). For the study in its entirety: SARS-CoV-2 positivity had been established in the convalescent patients by nasal swab PCR, and mild disease was recorded in roughly ten of these patients and severe disease in one. Post-vaccine blood samples were collected a median of around 10 weeks after the second vaccine dose, ranging from roughly 13 to 241 days. Six males and four females were included in the convalescent cohort, with two Hispanic individuals, seven Caucasians, two Asians and one multiracial person represented. Each participant got two doses of either the Pfizer-BioNTech BNT162b2 vaccine (n=8) or the Moderna mRNA-1273 vaccine (n=2). For stimulating the cultures, overlapping spike peptide pools were used, derived from SARS-CoV-2 as well as from the common cold coronaviruses HCoV-NL63, HCoV-OC43 and HCoV-229E. Control cultures used a CEFX viral epitope pool as positive control, an HIV-1 Nef peptide pool as negative control, or no peptide. In nine to eleven COVID-19 convalescent patients and a few infection-naive healthy vaccine recipients, researchers compared the spike-specific CD4+ TCR repertoire from before mRNA vaccination with the repertoire from after. Post-COVID blood samples from convalescent patients were collected a median of about 110 days after diagnosis, with a range of roughly 35 to 170 days.

The method was PCR. TCR sequencing of DNA from cultured CD4+ T cells used the Oncomine TCR Beta short-read assay at the Johns Hopkins FTIC core. Genomic DNA was extracted from the cultured CD4+ T cells with the QIAamp micro DNA kit. Oncomine TCR Beta libraries from cultured CD4+ T cells were pooled with unique dual indexes and sequenced on an Illumina iSeq 100. Concerning the study's data processing: Non-productive sequences were removed, and CDR3s that did not start with C, did not end with F or W, or were shorter than 7 amino acids were discarded. The MANAFEST web application identified antigen-specific clonotypes by comparing peptide-stimulated wells against reference wells and other culture wells. For a clone to be called positive, the clone needed an FDR below 0.05, an odds ratio above 5, and a productive frequency above 0.1% in at least two of three replicate wells. Cross-reactive clonotypes were defined as significantly expanded in both SARS-CoV-2 spike wells and at least one common cold coronavirus spike condition. CDR3 homology was assessed with Levenshtein distances (stringdist) and unrooted phylogenetic trees (ape) in R version 3.6.1. The public sequencing data were trimmed at Q25 with fastp and processed into clonotypes with MiXCR by TCRdb, which kept only in-frame beta chains. Identical CDR3 proteins give one entry, which carries the most common genes and DNA. TCRdb assigned the V and J calls; the authors' analysis was not used. The sample data list over 15,000 distinct CDR3 sequences, and approximately 65% of these were observed just once. The ten top clones hold about 15% of the sample.

Reading the label with the study, this specimen's treatment or condition is: roughly nine-day PBMC culture with coronavirus spike peptide pools or control peptides (ViraFEST assay). The ViraFEST assay, used in the study, expanded antigen-specific T cells with peptide pools and then identified the expanded clonotypes through TCR sequencing. The convalescent patients' positive SARS-CoV-2 PCR tests were from March to December 2020, which was before the Alpha, Beta and Delta variants emerged in the United States. PBMCs were cultured at around 2 million per well in IMDM supplemented with 5% human AB serum and around 10 IU/ml IL-2, with about 11 ug/ml peptide pools added. Half of the culture medium was replaced with fresh IL-2-containing medium on days 3 and 7. Once the cells had been in culture for about 10 days, the EasySep CD4+ T cell isolation kit was used to isolate CD4+ T cells by negative selection. Ficoll-Paque Plus gradient centrifugation was used to isolate PBMCs from whole blood, and the isolated PBMCs were then either used fresh or cryopreserved at -140C. In general, triplicate wells were set up for every culture condition.

The paper as a whole reports these results and caveats: Although the median number of SARS-CoV-2-reactive clonotypes went up from fewer than 25 after infection to about 38 after vaccination, the increase was not significant. The number of convalescent patients in the study was relatively small, and the study did not examine early timepoints following natural infection. Of the vaccine-specific clones found in convalescent patients, nearly all (304 of 307) were mono-reactive for SARS-CoV-2 spike instead of being cross-reactive with common cold coronaviruses. Among the post-vaccine SARS-CoV-2-reactive clones in convalescent patients, a median about 86% showed up only after vaccination, which suggests vaccine-specific priming.

The CDR3 sequence holds 13 residues, the cysteine and phenylalanine included. Only the CDR3 portion is preserved as DNA: 39 bases, with reading frame beginning at the first base. As encoded in the germline V gene, CDR1 is SGHTA while CDR2 is FQGNSA. Recombination joined TRBV7-2 with TRBJ2-7; possibly the D gene is TRBD2, per 6 matching bases. Gene TRBJ2-5 matches the end of the DNA better, so the J call may be wrong. The receptor was isolated from a human donor who had recovered from COVID-19. The sample consisted of CD4+ T cells from blood, cultured in vitro. At the DNA level, the sequence is TGTGCCAGCAGCTTTACTAGCATTGGGACCCAGTACTTC. Translated, it reads CASSFTSIGTQYF.